This TCR beta chain came from a study of shared clonotypes between healthy human individuals. The length of the CDR3 is 17 residues. V trimming: 2 bases; J trimming: 8 bases; junction bases outside the gene matches: 13. Germline V lookup: CDR1 MNHEY, CDR2 SMNVEV (reference sequence). Using immunoSEQ multiplex PCR, the repertoire was profiled, and TCRdb retains in-frame clones only, with some absent. The sample consists of over 2 million clones, 90% to 95% of them appearing once. Sequenced material: naive CD4+ T cells sorted from blood. The sample's subset: CD45RA+ positively selected. The TCR sequence derives from a man aged 18 to 35 in good health. The chain has TRBV27 and TRBJ2-1; 9 bases are a match to TRBD1. The DNA for the CDR3 is TGTGCCAGCAGTTTACGCGACCGGGACAGGGAATTTGATGAGCAGTTCTTC. It translates to CASSLRDRDREFDEQFF.